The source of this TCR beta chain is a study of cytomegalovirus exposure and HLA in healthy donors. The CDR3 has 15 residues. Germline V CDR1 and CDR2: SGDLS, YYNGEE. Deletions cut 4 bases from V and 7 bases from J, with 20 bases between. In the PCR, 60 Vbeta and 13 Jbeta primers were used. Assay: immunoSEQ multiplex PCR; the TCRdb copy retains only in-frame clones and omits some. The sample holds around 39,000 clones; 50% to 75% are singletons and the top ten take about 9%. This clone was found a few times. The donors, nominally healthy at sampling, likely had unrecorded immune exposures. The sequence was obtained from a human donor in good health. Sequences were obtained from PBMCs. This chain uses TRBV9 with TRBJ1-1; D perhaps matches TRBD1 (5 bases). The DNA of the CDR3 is TGTGCCAGCAGCCCCAGCCCCGGGGGGAGACTTGAAGCTTTCTTT. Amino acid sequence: CASSPSPGGRLEAFF. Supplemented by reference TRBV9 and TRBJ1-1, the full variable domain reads DSGVTQTPKHLITATGQRVTLRCSPRSGDLSVYWYQQSLDQGLQFLIQYYNGEERAKGNILERFSAQQFPDLHSELNLSSLELGDSALYFCASSPSPGGRLEAFFGQGTRLTVV.